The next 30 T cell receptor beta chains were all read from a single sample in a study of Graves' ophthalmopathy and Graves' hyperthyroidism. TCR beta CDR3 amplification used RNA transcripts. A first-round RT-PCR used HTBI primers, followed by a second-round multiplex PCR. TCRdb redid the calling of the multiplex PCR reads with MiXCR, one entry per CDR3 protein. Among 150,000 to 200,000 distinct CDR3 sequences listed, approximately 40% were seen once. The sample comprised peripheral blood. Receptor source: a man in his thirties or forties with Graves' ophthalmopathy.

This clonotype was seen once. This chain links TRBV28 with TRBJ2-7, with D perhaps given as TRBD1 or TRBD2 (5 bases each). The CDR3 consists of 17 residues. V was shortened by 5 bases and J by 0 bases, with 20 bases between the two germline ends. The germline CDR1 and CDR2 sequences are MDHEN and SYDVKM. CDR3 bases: TGTGCCAGCAGTGTCTCGGGGACGTCGGCCAGCTCCTACGAGCAGTACTTC. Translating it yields CASSVSGTSASSYEQYF.

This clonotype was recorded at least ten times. In nucleotides, the CDR3 is TGTGCCTGTCGGACAGGGTACACCGGGGAGCTGTTTTTT. As protein: CACRTGYTGELFF. This chain connects TRBV30 to TRBJ2-2; 8 positions agree with TRBD1. CDR3 length: 13 residues. Germline V lookup: CDR1 GTSNPN, CDR2 SVGIG (reference sequence). V lost 6 bases, J lost 3 bases, and 3 bases stayed unmatched.

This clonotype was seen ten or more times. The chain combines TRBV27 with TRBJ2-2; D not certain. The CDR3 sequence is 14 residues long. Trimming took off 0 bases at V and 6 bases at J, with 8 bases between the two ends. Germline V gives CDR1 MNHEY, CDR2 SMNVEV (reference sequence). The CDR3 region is CASSLSSSAGELFF. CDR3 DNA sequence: TGTGCCAGCAGTTTATCGAGTTCGGCCGGGGAGCTGTTTTTT.

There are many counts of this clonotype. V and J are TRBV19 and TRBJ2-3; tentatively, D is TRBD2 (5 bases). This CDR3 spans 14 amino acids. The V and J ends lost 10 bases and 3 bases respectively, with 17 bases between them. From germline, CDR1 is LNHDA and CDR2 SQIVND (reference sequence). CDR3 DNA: TGTGCCACCACCCGGGGTTATGAAACAGATACGCAGTATTTT. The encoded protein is CATTRGYETDTQYF.

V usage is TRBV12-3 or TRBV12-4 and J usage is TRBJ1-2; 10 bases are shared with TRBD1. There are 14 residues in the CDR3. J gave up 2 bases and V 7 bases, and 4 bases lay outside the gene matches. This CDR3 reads CASTQGQGNYGYTF. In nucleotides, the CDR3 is TGTGCCAGCACCCAGGGACAGGGGAACTATGGCTACACCTTC.

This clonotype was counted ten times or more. Here the CDR3 DNA reads TGTGCCAGCAGGGCCGGAAAGGACATTCAGTACTTC. This codes for CASRAGKDIQYF. The chain employs TRBV12-3 or TRBV12-4 and TRBJ2-4, with unresolved D. The length of the CDR3 is 12 residues. V was clipped by 6 bases and J by 8 bases, with 11 bases between them.

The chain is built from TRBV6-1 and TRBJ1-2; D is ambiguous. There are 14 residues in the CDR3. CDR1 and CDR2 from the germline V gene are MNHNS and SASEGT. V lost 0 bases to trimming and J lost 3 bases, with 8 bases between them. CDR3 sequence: CASSEAGRYYGYTF. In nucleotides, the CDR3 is TGTGCCAGCAGTGAAGCCGGCCGGTACTATGGCTACACCTTC.

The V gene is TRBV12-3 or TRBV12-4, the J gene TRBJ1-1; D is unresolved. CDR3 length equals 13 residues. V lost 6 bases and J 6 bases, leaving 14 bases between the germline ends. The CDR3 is CASRDFKGAEAFF. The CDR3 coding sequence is TGTGCCAGCAGGGACTTCAAGGGCGCTGAAGCTTTCTTT.

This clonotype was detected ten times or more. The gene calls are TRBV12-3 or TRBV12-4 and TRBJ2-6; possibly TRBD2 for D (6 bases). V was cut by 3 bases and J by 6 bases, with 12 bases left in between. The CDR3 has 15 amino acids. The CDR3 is CASSFVGGTANVLTF. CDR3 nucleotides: TGTGCCAGCAGTTTCGTTGGAGGGACGGCCAACGTCCTGACTTTC.

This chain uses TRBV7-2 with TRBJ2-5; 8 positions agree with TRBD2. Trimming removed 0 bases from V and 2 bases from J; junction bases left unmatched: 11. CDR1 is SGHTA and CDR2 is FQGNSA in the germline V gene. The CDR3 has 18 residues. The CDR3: CASSLAHLSGSRQETQYF. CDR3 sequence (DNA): TGTGCCAGCAGCTTAGCTCACCTGAGCGGGAGCCGTCAAGAGACCCAGTACTTC.

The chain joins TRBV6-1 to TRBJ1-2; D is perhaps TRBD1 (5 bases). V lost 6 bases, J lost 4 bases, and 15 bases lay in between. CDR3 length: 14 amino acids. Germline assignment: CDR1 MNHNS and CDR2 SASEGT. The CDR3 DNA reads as TGTGCCAGCAGATCCTTGACAGAGGGCTATGGCTACACCTTC. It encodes CASRSLTEGYGYTF.

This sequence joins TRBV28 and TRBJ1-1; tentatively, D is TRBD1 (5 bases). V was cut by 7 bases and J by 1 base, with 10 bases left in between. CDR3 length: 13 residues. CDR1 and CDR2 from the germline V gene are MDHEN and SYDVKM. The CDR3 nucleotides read TGTGCCAGCAAAGGGGTCCGGAACACTGAAGCTTTCTTT. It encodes CASKGVRNTEAFF.

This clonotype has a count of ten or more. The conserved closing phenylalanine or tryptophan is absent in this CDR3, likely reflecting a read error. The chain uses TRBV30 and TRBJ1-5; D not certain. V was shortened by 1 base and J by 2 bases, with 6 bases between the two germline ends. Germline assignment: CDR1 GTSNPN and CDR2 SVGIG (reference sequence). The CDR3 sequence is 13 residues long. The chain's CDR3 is CAWSEGGNQPQHS. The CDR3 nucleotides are TGTGCCTGGAGTGAGGGAGGCAATCAGCCCCAGCATTCT.

CDR3 DNA: TGTGCCAGCACCAACAGGGACAGGGGTCAGCCCCAGCATTTT. It yields the protein CASTNRDRGQPQHF. The genes are TRBV6-1 and TRBJ1-5; 10 nucleotides agree with TRBD1. Germline-derived CDR1 and CDR2 are MNHNS and SASEGT. Germline trimming cut 7 bases from V and 6 bases from J; bases unmatched to any gene: 6. The CDR3 has 14 residues.

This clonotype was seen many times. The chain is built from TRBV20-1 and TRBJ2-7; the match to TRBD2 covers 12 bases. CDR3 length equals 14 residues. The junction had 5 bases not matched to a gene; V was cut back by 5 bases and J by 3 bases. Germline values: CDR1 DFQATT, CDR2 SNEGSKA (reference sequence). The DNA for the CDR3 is TGCAGTGCTTCCCAGACTAGCGGGAGCTACGAGCAGTACTTC. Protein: CSASQTSGSYEQYF.

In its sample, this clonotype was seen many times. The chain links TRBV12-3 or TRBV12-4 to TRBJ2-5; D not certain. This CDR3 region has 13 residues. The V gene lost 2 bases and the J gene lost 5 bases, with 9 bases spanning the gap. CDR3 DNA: TGTGCCAGCAGTTTAAGGATAGTGGAGACCCAGTACTTC. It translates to CASSLRIVETQYF.

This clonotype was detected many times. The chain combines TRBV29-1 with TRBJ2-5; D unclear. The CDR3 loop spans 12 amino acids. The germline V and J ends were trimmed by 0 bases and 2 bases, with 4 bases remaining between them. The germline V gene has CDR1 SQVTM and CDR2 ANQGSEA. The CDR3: CSVEDSQETQYF. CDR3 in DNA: TGCAGCGTTGAAGACAGTCAAGAGACCCAGTACTTC.

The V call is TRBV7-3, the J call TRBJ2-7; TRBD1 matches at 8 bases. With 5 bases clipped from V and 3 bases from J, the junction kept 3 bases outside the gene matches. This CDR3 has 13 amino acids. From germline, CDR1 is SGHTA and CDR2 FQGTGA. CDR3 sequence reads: CASSITGGYEQYF. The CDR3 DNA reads TGTGCCAGCAGCATCACAGGGGGCTACGAGCAGTACTTC.

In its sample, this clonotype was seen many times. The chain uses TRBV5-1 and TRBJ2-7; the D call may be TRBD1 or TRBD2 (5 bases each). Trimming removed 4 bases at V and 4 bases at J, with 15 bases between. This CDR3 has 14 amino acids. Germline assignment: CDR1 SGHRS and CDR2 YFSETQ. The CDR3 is CASSESTGGYEQYF. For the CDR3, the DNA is TGCGCCAGCAGCGAGTCCACAGGCGGGTACGAGCAGTACTTC.

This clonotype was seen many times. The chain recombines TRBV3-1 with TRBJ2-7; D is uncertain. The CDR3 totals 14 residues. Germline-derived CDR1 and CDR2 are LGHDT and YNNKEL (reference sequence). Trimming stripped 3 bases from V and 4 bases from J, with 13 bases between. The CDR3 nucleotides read TGTGCCAGCAGCCATGGCCTTAAGGCGTACGAGCAGTACTTC. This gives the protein CASSHGLKAYEQYF.

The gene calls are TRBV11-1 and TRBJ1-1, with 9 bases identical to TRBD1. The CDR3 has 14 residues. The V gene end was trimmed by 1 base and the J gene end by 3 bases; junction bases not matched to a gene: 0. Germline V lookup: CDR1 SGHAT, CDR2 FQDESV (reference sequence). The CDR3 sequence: CASSLGDRDTEAFF. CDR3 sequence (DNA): TGTGCCAGCAGCTTAGGGGACAGGGACACTGAAGCTTTCTTT.

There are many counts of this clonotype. The chain's CDR3 is CAWRGGGYGYTF. DNA for the CDR3: TGTGCCTGGAGGGGTGGGGGCTATGGCTACACCTTC. The chain couples TRBV30 to TRBJ1-2; D perhaps matches TRBD1 (5 bases). Germline CDR1 reads GTSNPN; CDR2 reads SVGIG (reference sequence). The CDR3 loop spans 12 amino acids. V was pared by 3 bases and J by 4 bases, with 9 bases between.

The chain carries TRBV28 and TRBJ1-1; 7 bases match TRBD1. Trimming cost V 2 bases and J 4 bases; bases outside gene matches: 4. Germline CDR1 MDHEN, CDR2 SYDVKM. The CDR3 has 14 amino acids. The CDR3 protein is CASSLTDRVTEAFF. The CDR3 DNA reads TGTGCCAGCAGTTTAACTGACAGGGTCACTGAAGCTTTCTTT. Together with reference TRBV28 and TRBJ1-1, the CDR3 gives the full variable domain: DVKVTQSSRYLVKRTGEKVFLECVQDMDHENMFWYRQDPGLGLRLIYFSYDVKMKEKGDIPEGYSVSREKKERFSLILESASTNQTSMYLCASSLTDRVTEAFFGQGTRLTVV.

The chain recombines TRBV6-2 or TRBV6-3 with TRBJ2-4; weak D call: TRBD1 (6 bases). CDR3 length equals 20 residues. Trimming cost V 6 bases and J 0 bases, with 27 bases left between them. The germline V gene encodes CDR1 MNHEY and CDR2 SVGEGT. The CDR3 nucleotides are TGTGCCAGCAGCTCCATAGGACAGCCCGAAACTAGTCTAGCCAAAAACATTCAGTACTTC. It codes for CASSSIGQPETSLAKNIQYF.

Here the CDR3 reads CSGTRGSRGETQYF. CDR3 nucleotides: TGCAGCGGGACCCGGGGCTCGAGGGGGGAGACCCAGTACTTC. V is TRBV29-1 and J is TRBJ2-5; D may be TRBD1 (6 bases). Germline CDR1 SQVTM, CDR2 ANQGSEA. Trimming took off 7 bases at V and 5 bases at J, with 20 bases between the two ends. This CDR3 contains 14 residues.

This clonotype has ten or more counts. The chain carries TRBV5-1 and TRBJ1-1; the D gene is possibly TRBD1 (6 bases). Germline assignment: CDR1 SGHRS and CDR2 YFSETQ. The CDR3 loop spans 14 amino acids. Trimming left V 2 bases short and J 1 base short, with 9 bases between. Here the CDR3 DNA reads TGCGCCAGCAGCTTCAGGGGCGGGAACACTGAAGCTTTCTTT. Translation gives CASSFRGGNTEAFF.

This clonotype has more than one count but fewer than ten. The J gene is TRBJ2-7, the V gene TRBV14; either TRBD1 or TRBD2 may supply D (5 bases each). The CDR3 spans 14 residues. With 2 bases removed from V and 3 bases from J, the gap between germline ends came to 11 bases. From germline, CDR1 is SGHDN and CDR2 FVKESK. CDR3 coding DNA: TGTGCCAGCAGCCAATCCCAGGGACGCTACGAGCAGTACTTC. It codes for CASSQSQGRYEQYF.

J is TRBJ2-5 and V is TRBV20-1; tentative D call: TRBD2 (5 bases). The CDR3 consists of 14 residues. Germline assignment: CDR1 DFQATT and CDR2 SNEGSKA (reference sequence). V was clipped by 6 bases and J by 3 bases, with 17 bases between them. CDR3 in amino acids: CSARPAGTKETQYF. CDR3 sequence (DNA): TGCAGTGCCCGTCCGGCGGGTACTAAAGAGACCCAGTACTTC.

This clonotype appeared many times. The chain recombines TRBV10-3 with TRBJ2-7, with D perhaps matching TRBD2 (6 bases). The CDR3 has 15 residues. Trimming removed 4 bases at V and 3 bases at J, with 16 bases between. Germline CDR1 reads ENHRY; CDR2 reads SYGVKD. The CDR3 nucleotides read TGTGCCATCAGTGGTCGCGCGGGAAGGGACTACGAGCAGTACTTC. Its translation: CAISGRAGRDYEQYF.

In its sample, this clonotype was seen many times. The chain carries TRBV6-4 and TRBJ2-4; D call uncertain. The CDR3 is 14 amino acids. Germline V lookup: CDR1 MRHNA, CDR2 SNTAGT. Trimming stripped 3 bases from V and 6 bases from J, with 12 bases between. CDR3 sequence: CASSESGLRNIQYF. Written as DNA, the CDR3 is TGTGCCAGCAGTGAAAGTGGGCTAAGAAACATTCAGTACTTC.